Listed below are T cell receptor beta chains from one sample, sequenced in a study of post-analysis software for immune sequencing data. TCRdb re-called the PCR reads with MiXCR, one entry per CDR3 protein. Counted here are over 150,000 distinct CDR3 sequences, roughly 40% occurring once; the ten biggest clones make up roughly 28%. Here the sequenced sample was blood, taken after autologous hematopoietic stem cell transplantation. These receptor sequences come from a girl between 10 and 17 years old with multiple sclerosis. CDR3s include the opening cysteine and the closing phenylalanine or tryptophan. Fields, in order: clone size, D gene, J gene, V gene, CDR3 length, CDR3 protein, CDR3 DNA. D genes are given only for firm matches. Clone size is stated in some rows and not others, as once, few, many or a class when expanded.

-,TRBD1,TRBJ2-3,TRBV4-1,16,CASSHTGTGGADTQYF,TGCGCCAGCAGCCACACCGGGACAGGGGGCGCAGATACGCAGTATTTT
-,-,TRBJ1-1,TRBV6-1,11,CASPLFPEAFF,TGTGCCAGCCCCCTATTCCCTGAAGCTTTCTTT
many,-,TRBJ1-6,TRBV20-1,13,CSAKEDFNSPLHF,TGCAGTGCTAAGGAAGACTTTAATTCACCCCTCCACTTT
few,-,TRBJ2-7,TRBV6-2/TRBV6-3,12,CASSSNSYEQYF,TGTGCCAGCAGTTCCAACTCCTACGAGCAGTACTTC
many,TRBD1,TRBJ1-2,TRBV29-1,12,CSASGGNYGYTF,TGCAGCGCCTCAGGGGGTAACTATGGCTACACCTTC
few,TRBD1,TRBJ2-5,TRBV29-1,15,CSVEGDRLYQEAQYF,TGCAGCGTTGAGGGGGACAGATTATACCAAGAGGCCCAGTACTTC
-,TRBD1,TRBJ1-1,TRBV28,14,CASRGQRKNTEAFF,TGTGCCAGCAGGGGACAGAGGAAGAACACTGAAGCTTTCTTT
-,TRBD2,TRBJ2-1,TRBV7-9,15,CASSRTSGASHEQFF,TGTGCCAGCAGCCGGACTAGCGGGGCCTCCCATGAGCAGTTCTTC
few,TRBD1,TRBJ2-1,TRBV13,15,CASSAGQGAWDEQFF,TGTGCCAGCAGCGCCGGACAGGGGGCCTGGGATGAGCAGTTCTTC
-,-,TRBJ1-2,TRBV9,14,CAGSVEAYNYGYTF,TGTGCCGGCAGCGTAGAGGCATATAACTATGGCTACACCTTC
few,TRBD2,TRBJ2-1,TRBV6-5,21,CASSYSILAGAILPTANEQFF,TGTGCCAGCAGTTACTCGATCTTAGCGGGAGCGATCCTACCTACCGCTAATGAGCAGTTCTTC
few,-,TRBJ2-3,TRBV9,19,CASSVLRRSPGTVTDTQYF,TGTGCCAGCAGCGTACTCCGAAGGAGCCCGGGGACGGTCACAGATACGCAGTATTTT
-,-,TRBJ2-2,TRBV11-2,15,CASSLLGGNTGELFF,TGTGCCAGCAGCTTATTAGGCGGAAACACCGGGGAGCTGTTTTTT
few,TRBD1,TRBJ2-2,TRBV12-3/TRBV12-4,16,CASRVRTGWGTGELFF,TGTGCCAGCAGAGTCCGGACAGGGTGGGGCACCGGGGAGCTGTTTTTT
-,-,TRBJ2-7,TRBV4-1,14,CASSQEGGNNEQYF,TGCGCCAGCAGCCAAGAAGGCGGGAACAACGAGCAGTACTTC
few,TRBD1,TRBJ1-6,TRBV28,14,CASTPGQHNSPLHF,TGTGCCAGCACCCCGGGACAGCATAATTCACCCCTCCACTTT
many,-,TRBJ2-1,TRBV29-1,13,CSVDGGTYNEQFF,TGCAGCGTTGACGGGGGAACCTACAATGAGCAGTTCTTC
once,-,TRBJ2-1,TRBV6-5,15,CASSPVGPTYNEQFF,TGTGCCAGCAGCCCCGTGGGCCCTACCTACAATGAGCAGTTCTTC
few,-,TRBJ2-7,TRBV6-6,16,CASSRDYRDNTYEQYF,TGTGCCAGCAGTAGGGACTACCGGGACAATACCTACGAGCAGTACTTC
-,TRBD1,TRBJ2-7,TRBV12-3/TRBV12-4,14,CASSFRTGLREQYF,TGTGCCAGCAGTTTCCGGACAGGGTTGCGCGAGCAGTACTTC
-,TRBD1,TRBJ1-2,TRBV6-5,12,CASRGTDRGYTF,TGTGCCAGCAGGGGGACAGATCGGGGCTACACCTTC
-,-,TRBJ2-7,TRBV29-1,14,CSVAQGGSHYEQYF,TGCAGCGTTGCACAGGGAGGGTCCCACTACGAGCAGTACTTC
few,TRBD1,TRBJ1-1,TRBV5-4,13,CASSSDRGTEAFF,TGTGCCAGCAGCTCGGACAGGGGCACTGAAGCTTTCTTT
few,-,TRBJ2-7,TRBV5-1,12,CASSLVADEQYF,TGCGCCAGCAGCTTAGTAGCGGACGAGCAGTACTTC